The sequence of this T cell receptor (beta chain) was determined in a study of CD4 T cells in relation to SARS-CoV-2 and coronaviruses. Background on the study: After around 10 days of antigen culture, PBMC TCR beta CDR3s were sequenced.

Repertoires were generated with immunoSEQ multiplex PCR, while TCRdb's copy carries only in-frame clones and drops some. The table has around 25,000 clones, more than 60% seen once. As for this clone: Its target is unknown.

Before the COVID-19 pandemic, during about 2011-2019, CD4+ T cells were taken from unexposed donors. Isolation of CD4+ T cells took place after roughly nine days in culture. As cell numbers allowed, unexposed-donor CD4+ T cells faced SARS-CoV-2 S/N and four cold-coronavirus spikes. The CDR3 covers 14 residues. V gave up 7 bases and J gave up 4 bases; unmatched junction bases: 9. Germline lookup yields CDR1 MNHEY and CDR2 SVGAGI. This receptor was identified in a human donor in good health. Sequenced input: CD4+ T cells from PBMCs, cultured in vitro. This chain connects TRBV6-5 to TRBJ1-2; 7 bases match TRBD1. Here the CDR3 DNA reads TGTGCCAGCAAAGATGAGACAGGGCGCTATGGCTACACCTTC. Translation gives CASKDETGRYGYTF.